The 28 T cell receptor beta chains below all came from one sample that was sequenced in a study of control samples from healthy donors and cancer patients. TCRdb's copy holds only in-frame clones and misses some; the assay was immunoSEQ multiplex PCR. This table holds about 77,000 clones, almost 95% found once. Input material: blood. These TCRs come from a woman aged 55 to 70 in good health.

V gene TRBV10-2 combines with J gene TRBJ1-2, with 7 bases identical to TRBD1. V trimming: 5 bases; J trimming: 2 bases; junction bases outside the gene matches: 2. CDR3 size: 13 residues. Germline lookup yields CDR1 WSHSY and CDR2 SAAADI. CDR3 sequence (DNA): TGCGCCAGCAGTAAGACAGGGAACTATGGCTACACCTTC. The encoded protein is CASSKTGNYGYTF.

The chain employs TRBV7-3 and TRBJ2-3; TRBD2 matches at 7 bases. Unmatched junction bases numbered 6, after V lost 0 bases and J lost 0 bases. The CDR3 sequence is 17 residues long. From germline, CDR1 is SGHTA and CDR2 FQGTGA. In DNA form, the CDR3 reads TGTGCCAGCAGCTTAACGGGGGGGATGCCGAGCACAGATACGCAGTATTTT. Translation: CASSLTGGMPSTDTQYF.

This clone was seen just once. The V gene is TRBV19, the J gene TRBJ2-7; D is perhaps TRBD1 (5 bases). The V end was cut by 4 bases, the J end by 0 bases, with 13 bases between. The CDR3 spans 15 residues. Germline V gene sequence: CDR1 LNHDA, CDR2 SQIVND (reference sequence). The CDR3 loop is CASSNRRGGSYEQYF. Written as DNA, the CDR3 is TGTGCCAGTAGTAATAGAAGGGGCGGCTCCTACGAGCAGTACTTC. The full variable domain, its missing parts supplied by reference TRBV19 and TRBJ2-7, is DGGITQSPKYLFRKEGQNVTLSCEQNLNHDAMYWYRQDPGQGLRLIYYSQIVNDFQKGDIAEGYSVSREKKESFPLTVTSAQKNPTAFYLCASSNRRGGSYEQYFGPGTRLTVT.

The chain has TRBV2 and TRBJ2-7; D unresolved. Looked up from germline, CDR1 is SNHLY and CDR2 is FYNNEI. With 7 bases removed from V and 4 bases from J, the gap between germline ends came to 11 bases. This CDR3 is 12 amino acids long. In DNA form, the CDR3 reads TGTGCCAGCAACGAGCGCGAATACGAGCAGTACTTC. Residues: CASNEREYEQYF.

V and J are TRBV6-5 and TRBJ2-7; D gene unclear. The CDR3 runs 13 residues. CDR1 MNHEY and CDR2 SVGAGI come from the germline V gene. Trimming left V 4 bases short and J 3 bases short, with 10 bases between. The CDR3 nucleotides read TGTGCCAGCAGTTCCTTCAATTTCTACGAGCAGTACTTC. Its translation is CASSSFNFYEQYF.

The CDR3: CASSLALGEGGYTF. CDR3 nucleotide sequence: TGTGCCAGCAGCTTAGCGCTGGGGGAGGGTGGCTACACCTTC. The chain links TRBV7-9 to TRBJ1-2, with a weak D call TRBD1 (5 bases). The CDR3 extends over 14 amino acids. Germline assignment: CDR1 SEHNR and CDR2 FQNEAQ (reference sequence). V lost 0 bases to trimming and J lost 7 bases, with 12 bases between them.

The genes are TRBV6-6 and TRBJ1-5; 7 positions agree with TRBD1. This CDR3 has 13 amino acids. J gave up 8 bases and V 6 bases, and 7 bases lay outside the gene matches. CDR1 is MNHNY, CDR2 SVGAGI, per germline (reference sequence). In nucleotides, the CDR3 is TGTGCCAGCAGGGAACAGGGGCAGGAGCCCCAGCATTTT. This codes for CASREQGQEPQHF.

The rearrangement joins TRBV7-2 to TRBJ1-6, with a possible D match to TRBD1 (5 bases). Germline V lookup: CDR1 SGHTA, CDR2 FQGNSA. Trimming left V 6 bases short and J 9 bases short, with 18 bases between. The CDR3 is 15 amino acids. The CDR3 sequence is CASRSTGSRVSPLHF. CDR3 DNA sequence: TGTGCCAGCAGATCCACAGGCAGCAGGGTTTCACCCCTCCACTTT. The whole variable domain, remainder taken from reference TRBV7-2 and TRBJ1-6, is GAGVSQSPSNKVTEKGKDVELRCDPISGHTALYWYRQSLGQGLEFLIYFQGNSAPDKSGLPSDRFSAERTGGSVSTLTIQRTQQEDSAVYLCASRSTGSRVSPLHFGNGTRLTVT.

The V gene is TRBV30, the J gene TRBJ1-6, with D hard to call. The CDR3 has 13 residues. Deletions cut 4 bases from V and 1 base from J, with 5 bases between. The germline CDR1 and CDR2 sequences are GTSNPN and SVGIG (reference sequence). The CDR3 spells CAWKQSYNSPLHF. The CDR3, as DNA: TGTGCCTGGAAACAGTCCTATAATTCACCCCTCCACTTT.

The CDR3 bases are TGTGCCAGCAGTTTACAGGGTGGATCACCCCTCCACTTT. This gives the protein CASSLQGGSPLHF. The chain couples TRBV12-3 or TRBV12-4 to TRBJ1-6, with D possibly matching TRBD1 (5 bases). The CDR3 contains 13 residues. Trimming stripped 2 bases from V and 10 bases from J, with 9 bases between.

This chain uses TRBV6-5 with TRBJ2-7, with 8 bases that match TRBD2. V shed 6 bases and J 4 bases; nucleotides not matched to a gene: 5. This CDR3 contains 13 residues. CDR1 and CDR2 (germline): MNHEY, SVGAGI. CDR3 in amino acids: CASRRLASYEQYF. The CDR3 DNA reads TGTGCCAGCAGGCGACTAGCGTCTTACGAGCAGTACTTC.

The DNA for the CDR3 is TGTGCCAGCAGCTTAGCTAAACGTAGCTCTGGAAACACCATATATTTT. Translating it yields CASSLAKRSSGNTIYF. The chain couples TRBV7-9 to TRBJ1-3; no clear D gene. Trimming took off 0 bases at V and 0 bases at J, with 9 bases between the two ends. Germline values: CDR1 SEHNR, CDR2 FQNEAQ (reference sequence). The CDR3 consists of 16 residues.

The rearrangement joins TRBV7-9 to TRBJ2-3, with TRBD1 as a possible D gene (6 bases). Germline values: CDR1 SEHNR, CDR2 FQNEAQ (reference sequence). Trimming removed 3 bases at V and 6 bases at J, with 10 bases between. The CDR3 has 13 amino acids. CDR3 region: CASSFLGADTQYF. The CDR3 DNA reads TGTGCCAGCAGCTTTTTGGGGGCTGATACGCAGTATTTT.

The chain recombines TRBV30 with TRBJ1-5; D might be TRBD1 (5 bases). The ends were cut back, 2 bases at V and 5 bases at J, with 16 bases in the middle. The CDR3 has 15 amino acids. The V gene's germline CDR1 is GTSNPN and CDR2 SVGIG (reference sequence). CDR3: CAWSRGRAGYQPQHF. CDR3 bases: TGTGCCTGGAGTAGGGGCAGGGCGGGGTATCAGCCCCAGCATTTT.

The CDR3 nucleotides are TGTGCCAGCAGTGAACCAAAGGGCGGGGGCTCCTACGAGCAGTACTTC. It codes for CASSEPKGGGSYEQYF. The chain recombines TRBV6-1 with TRBJ2-7; TRBD2 matches at 7 bases. The CDR3 consists of 16 residues. Unmatched junction bases numbered 7, after V lost 2 bases and J lost 0 bases. The germline CDR1 and CDR2 sequences are MNHNS and SASEGT.

The chain uses TRBV9 and TRBJ2-1, with D perhaps given as TRBD1 or TRBD2 (5 bases each). CDR1 SGDLS and CDR2 YYNGEE come from the germline V gene. The length of the CDR3 is 14 residues. V was clipped by 4 bases and J by 3 bases, with 11 bases between them. The CDR3 DNA reads as TGTGCCAGCAGCTGGGGACCAAACTACAATGAGCAGTTCTTC. It encodes CASSWGPNYNEQFF.

The rearrangement uses TRBV6-5 and TRBJ2-2; TRBD1 matches at 7 bases. V trimming: 2 bases; J trimming: 7 bases; junction bases outside the gene matches: 7. The CDR3 consists of 15 residues. Germline loops: CDR1 MNHEY, CDR2 SVGAGI. CDR3 DNA sequence: TGTGCCAGCAGTTACCGGGACAGCCCTCTCGGGGAGCTGTTTTTT. Its protein product is CASSYRDSPLGELFF.

The gene calls are TRBV28 and TRBJ1-1; 7 nucleotides agree with TRBD1. The CDR3 sequence is 16 residues long. Germline V CDR1 and CDR2: MDHEN, SYDVKM. V lost 2 bases and J lost 3; bases outside the gene matches: 9. The DNA for the CDR3 is TGTGCCAGCAGTTTAGGCCGCTCAGGGGGGGACACTGAAGCTTTCTTT. This encodes CASSLGRSGGDTEAFF.

This clone has only one observation. The V call is TRBV18, the J call TRBJ2-1, with 11 bases lining up with TRBD1. V was clipped by 3 bases and J by 3 bases; unmatched bases: 16. Germline-derived CDR1 and CDR2 are KGHSH and LQKENI. The CDR3 totals 20 residues. CDR3 DNA sequence: TGTGCCAGCTCACCCCTACCGGGACAGGGGGAAGGGGGCTTCTACAATGAGCAGTTCTTC. This gives the protein CASSPLPGQGEGGFYNEQFF.

This clone is medium-sized (0.01 to 0.1%) by share. The chain joins TRBV5-6 to TRBJ1-4, with 7 bases that match TRBD1. The CDR3 has 16 residues. V shed 2 bases, J shed 7 bases, and the junction held 11 bases outside the gene matches. The germline V gene encodes CDR1 SGHDT and CDR2 YYEEEE. The CDR3 bases are TGTGCCAGCAGCTTTGGTACCGGGACAGCCGTTGAAAAACTGTTTTTT. This gives the protein CASSFGTGTAVEKLFF.

This clone was seen only once. The chain has TRBV25-1 and TRBJ2-7, with D unresolved. The CDR3 contains 17 residues. V was shortened by 2 bases and J by 3 bases, with 20 bases between the two germline ends. CDR1 is MGHDK and CDR2 is SYGVNS in the germline V gene. This CDR3 reads CASSELGWARPGYEQYF. In DNA form, the CDR3 reads TGTGCCAGCAGTGAACTTGGGTGGGCTAGACCGGGCTACGAGCAGTACTTC.

The V gene is TRBV6-1, the J gene TRBJ1-6, with D perhaps matching TRBD1 (6 bases). The CDR3 loop spans 14 amino acids. Trimming left V 4 bases short and J 7 bases short, with 11 bases between. The germline V gene encodes CDR1 MNHNS and CDR2 SASEGT. For the CDR3, the DNA is TGTGCCAGCAGTGCGGGGGGCGGGAATTCACCCCTCCACTTT. Translated: CASSAGGGNSPLHF.

The chain has TRBV28 and TRBJ2-3; D is unclear. The V gene lost 5 bases and the J gene lost 3 bases, with 6 bases spanning the gap. The V gene's germline CDR1 is MDHEN and CDR2 SYDVKM. CDR3 length: 12 amino acids. The CDR3 loop reads CASSLITDTQYF. In DNA, the CDR3 is TGTGCCAGCAGTCTAATTACAGATACGCAGTATTTT.

Only a few counts were recorded for this clone. The chain combines TRBV24-1 with TRBJ2-3; weak D call: TRBD1 (7 bases). Trimming stripped 1 base from V and 5 bases from J, with 12 bases between. The CDR3 consists of 15 residues. Per germline, CDR1 KGHDR and CDR2 SFDVKD. The CDR3 reads CATSDFGQEGDTQYF. CDR3 in DNA: TGTGCCACCAGTGATTTCGGACAGGAGGGAGATACGCAGTATTTT.

This chain joins TRBV18 and TRBJ2-1; D may be TRBD1 (6 bases). Germline V lookup: CDR1 KGHSH, CDR2 LQKENI. CDR3 length equals 12 residues. V was cut by 5 bases and J by 6 bases, with 8 bases left in between. The CDR3 spells CASSTGSNEQFF. The CDR3 DNA sequence: TGTGCCAGCTCAACAGGGTCCAATGAGCAGTTCTTC. Supplemented by reference TRBV18 and TRBJ2-1, the full variable domain reads NAGVMQNPRHLVRRRGQEARLRCSPMKGHSHVYWYRQLPEEGLKFMVYLQKENIIDESGMPKERFSAEFPKEGPSILRIQQVVRGDSAAYFCASSTGSNEQFFGPGTRLTVL.

The gene calls are TRBV5-4 and TRBJ2-1; D remains ambiguous. Germline lookup yields CDR1 SGHNT and CDR2 YYREEE (reference sequence). Trimming took 3 bases from V and 5 from J, leaving 21 bases between them. This CDR3 is 17 amino acids long. CDR3 sequence reads: CASSSTQQTGLNNEQFF. As DNA, the CDR3 is TGTGCCAGCAGCTCCACTCAGCAGACCGGGTTAAACAATGAGCAGTTCTTC.

This chain joins TRBV10-3 and TRBJ2-3, with 7 bases lining up with TRBD1. The CDR3 sequence is 15 residues long. In germline, CDR1 is ENHRY, CDR2 SYGVKD. The ends lost 3 bases at V and 3 bases at J; junction bases unmatched: 6. CDR3 in amino acids: CAISELAGGTDTQYF. CDR3 in DNA: TGTGCCATCAGTGAATTGGCAGGGGGAACAGATACGCAGTATTTT.

This rearrangement joins TRBV28 to TRBJ1-5; 9 positions match TRBD1. Germline assignment: CDR1 MDHEN and CDR2 SYDVKM. The junction had 8 bases not matched to a gene; V was cut back by 5 bases and J by 6 bases. This CDR3 has 15 amino acids. The CDR3 loop is CASSPRDRDGQPQHF. Here the CDR3 DNA reads TGTGCCAGCAGTCCCCGGGACAGGGATGGTCAGCCCCAGCATTTT.